This TCR beta chain appears in the sequencing data of a study of shared clonotypes between healthy human individuals. Study results and caveats: Sample collection involved blood only; tissue repertoires are likely different.

Of note for this clone: The antigen is unknown. Within the sample, other DNA sequences also encode this same CDR3.

Repertoires were generated with immunoSEQ multiplex PCR, while TCRdb's copy carries only in-frame clones and drops some. The sample carries under 2,000,000 clones, just under 95% recorded once. CD8 cells classed as naive were CD45RO-negative and positively selected for CCR7, excluding terminally differentiated effector memory CD45RA+ cells. The donors were all Caucasian adults (living in Nashville, Tennessee). The length of the CDR3 is 14 residues. The germline CDR1 and CDR2 sequences are MNHEY and SMNVEV (reference sequence). V dropped 6 bases and J dropped 2; count of bases not matched to a gene: 4.

The sample was naive CD8+ T cells sorted from blood. This clonotype originated in a man aged 18 to 30 in good health. This chain joins TRBV27 and TRBJ2-7, with 10 bases matching TRBD2. The CDR3, as DNA: TGTGCCAGCAGGGTAGCGGGAGGCACCTACGAGCAGTACTTC. It is translated as CASRVAGGTYEQYF.